Presented here are 31 T cell receptor beta chains from one specimen sequenced in a study of early T cells in non-severe SARS-CoV-2 infection. Each CDR3 protein gets one entry after TCRdb re-called the 5' RACE reads with MiXCR. The sample lists around 68,000 distinct CDR3 sequences; around 13% were seen once. The specimen comprised whole blood, sampled at baseline. These receptors originate from an adult who was a healthcare worker with PCR-confirmed SARS-CoV-2 infection or an uninfected control (not recorded which).

This chain joins TRBV20-1 and TRBJ2-3; D assignment may be TRBD1 or TRBD2 (6 bases each). The CDR3 spans 16 residues. V was shortened by 5 bases and J by 2 bases, with 20 bases between the two germline ends. In germline, CDR1 is DFQATT, CDR2 SNEGSKA (reference sequence). The CDR3 DNA sequence: TGCAGTGCTCTATCTAGAGAGGGGGGACCCACAGATACGCAGTATTTT. Amino acid sequence: CSALSREGGPTDTQYF.

This sequence joins TRBV18 and TRBJ1-2, with unresolved D. V dropped 5 bases and J dropped 0 bases, with 7 bases sitting between them. Germline assignment: CDR1 KGHSH and CDR2 LQKENI. The CDR3 totals 13 residues. CDR3 sequence: CASSADSNYGYTF. In DNA, the CDR3 is TGTGCCAGCTCAGCCGATTCTAACTATGGCTACACCTTC.

In this sample, this clonotype turned up many times. This sequence joins TRBV7-6 and TRBJ1-3; 7 bases match TRBD1. The CDR3 contains 14 residues. J gave up 3 bases and V 6 bases, and 5 bases lay outside the gene matches. Germline V gene data show CDR1 as SGHVS and CDR2 as FNYEAQ. In DNA, the CDR3 is TGTGCCAGCAGTCGACAGGGTGATGGAAACACCATATATTTT. Its translation: CASSRQGDGNTIYF.

This clonotype was seen a handful of times. The V call is TRBV29-1, the J call TRBJ2-5; D is uncertain. There are 11 residues in the CDR3. Looked up from germline, CDR1 is SQVTM and CDR2 is ANQGSEA. V was shortened by 8 bases and J by 4 bases, with 11 bases between the two germline ends. The CDR3 region is CSSGLGETQYF. The CDR3 nucleotides read TGCAGCTCCGGATTAGGAGAGACCCAGTACTTC.

In its sample, this clonotype was seen many times. The gene calls are TRBV30 and TRBJ2-1, with D perhaps TRBD1 (5 bases). Germline lookup yields CDR1 GTSNPN and CDR2 SVGIG (reference sequence). The V end lost 0 bases, the J end lost 3 bases, and 9 bases lay between the germline ends. The CDR3 totals 14 residues. The CDR3 DNA sequence: TGTGCCTGGAGTGTACCCAGGGACTACAATGAGCAGTTCTTC. It translates to CAWSVPRDYNEQFF.

This clonotype turned up a few times. This chain joins TRBV15 and TRBJ1-1; 7 bases are shared with TRBD1. The CDR3 loop spans 17 amino acids. J lost 5 bases, V lost 4 bases, and 16 bases had no gene match. CDR1 and CDR2 (germline): LNHNV, YYDKDF (reference sequence). The CDR3 protein is CATSNYRGTLIKTEAFF. The CDR3 DNA reads as TGTGCCACCAGCAATTACAGGGGTACGCTTATTAAAACTGAAGCTTTCTTT.

V and J are TRBV28 and TRBJ1-2; no reliable D call. The germline V gene encodes CDR1 MDHEN and CDR2 SYDVKM. V was shortened by 6 bases and J by 5 bases, with 16 bases between the two germline ends. The CDR3 spans 14 residues. CDR3 nucleotides: TGTGCCAGCAGCCTTAATATTGTGGGGTATGGCTACACCTTC. It translates to CASSLNIVGYGYTF.

This clonotype was observed at least ten times. The chain's CDR3 is CASTYGDRNYGYTF. The CDR3 nucleotides are TGTGCCAGTACATACGGGGACCGAAATTATGGCTACACCTTC. The chain couples TRBV19 to TRBJ1-2; TRBD1 is a possible D gene (5 bases). The CDR3 has 14 amino acids. V lost 7 bases and J 5 bases, leaving 17 bases between the germline ends. Germline assignment: CDR1 LNHDA and CDR2 SQIVND (reference sequence).

The chain combines TRBV6-2 or TRBV6-3 with TRBJ1-4; no firm D call. The CDR3 is 13 amino acids. Trimming stripped 6 bases from V and 0 bases from J, with 5 bases between. Germline loops: CDR1 MNHEY, CDR2 SVGEGT. CDR3 DNA sequence: TGTGCCAGCAGGAGGGCAACTAATGAAAAACTGTTTTTT. Protein: CASRRATNEKLFF.

This chain connects TRBV29-1 to TRBJ2-7, with D maybe TRBD1 (6 bases). CDR1 and CDR2 (germline): SQVTM, ANQGSEA. The CDR3 extends over 11 amino acids. Trimming left V 3 bases short and J 3 bases short, with 6 bases between. CDR3 sequence reads: CSVEDSYEQYF. CDR3 bases: TGCAGCGTTGAGGACAGCTACGAGCAGTACTTC.

This clonotype was seen repeatedly, ten times or more. V and J are TRBV6-2 or TRBV6-3 and TRBJ2-7; TRBD2 matches at 9 bases. The CDR3 has 16 amino acids. The V segment lost 4 bases and the J segment 5 bases; nucleotides outside the gene matches: 12. Germline V CDR1 and CDR2: MNHEY, SVGEGT. The CDR3 is CASSSGTSLHRDEQYF. CDR3 coding DNA: TGTGCCAGCAGTTCCGGGACTAGCCTCCATCGCGACGAGCAGTACTTC.

This clonotype was observed a few times. The V call is TRBV10-2, the J call TRBJ1-4; D is possibly TRBD1 (5 bases). V dropped 8 bases and J dropped 3 bases, with 10 bases sitting between them. The CDR3 extends over 13 amino acids. The germline gives CDR1 WSHSY, CDR2 SAAADI. CDR3 sequence reads: CASQRGANEKLFF. DNA for the CDR3: TGCGCCAGCCAGCGGGGGGCTAATGAAAAACTGTTTTTT.

This clonotype was recorded at least ten times. The chain joins TRBV19 to TRBJ2-1; 7 bases line up with TRBD2. CDR1 and CDR2 from the germline V gene are LNHDA and SQIVND (reference sequence). This CDR3 region has 14 residues. The J segment lost 4 bases and the V segment lost 6 bases, leaving 6 bases of the junction unmatched. In DNA form, the CDR3 reads TGTGCCAGTAGACTGGGGGGAGGGTACAATGAGCAGTTCTTC. Translating gives CASRLGGGYNEQFF. Full variable domain (rest looked up from reference TRBV19 and TRBJ2-1): DGGITQSPKYLFRKEGQNVTLSCEQNLNHDAMYWYRQDPGQGLRLIYYSQIVNDFQKGDIAEGYSVSREKKESFPLTVTSAQKNPTAFYLCASRLGGGYNEQFFGPGTRLTVL.

This clonotype was counted many times. V and J are TRBV18 and TRBJ2-7; TRBD2 aligns across 12 bases. This CDR3 spans 15 amino acids. The germline CDR1 and CDR2 sequences are KGHSH and LQKENI. V trimming: 3 bases; J trimming: 5 bases; junction bases outside the gene matches: 5. CDR3 residues: CASSPPTSGSHEQYF. For the CDR3, the DNA is TGTGCCAGCTCACCCCCGACTAGCGGGAGCCACGAGCAGTACTTC.

This clonotype occurred a few times. The rearrangement joins TRBV24-1 to TRBJ2-3, with 8 bases that match TRBD2. CDR3 length equals 18 residues. Germline trimming cut 4 bases from V and 0 bases from J; bases unmatched to any gene: 11. Germline CDR1 and CDR2: KGHDR and SFDVKD. CDR3 sequence: CATSEGGLAGLSTDTQYF. The CDR3 region has the DNA TGTGCCACCAGTGAGGGGGGGCTAGCGGGCCTTAGCACAGATACGCAGTATTTT.

This clonotype was seen more than once but under ten times. The V call is TRBV29-1, the J call TRBJ2-6, with TRBD1 identical over 10 bases. Germline V CDR1 and CDR2: SQVTM, ANQGSEA. V lost 6 bases to trimming and J lost 4 bases; unmatched junction nucleotides: 24. This CDR3 is 21 amino acids long. CDR3 DNA: TGCAGCGTCCAAACCTATGACAGGGGGCTCTCTGCTGCGGGCGGGGCCAACGTCCTGACTTTC. It encodes CSVQTYDRGLSAAGGANVLTF.

This sequence joins TRBV5-4 and TRBJ1-5; no firm D call. The CDR3 contains 14 residues. The V gene's germline CDR1 is SGHNT and CDR2 YYREEE (reference sequence). The V gene lost 6 bases and the J gene lost 0 bases, with 10 bases spanning the gap. CDR3 sequence (DNA): TGTGCCAGCACCCCCGAGCCTAGCAATCAGCCCCAGCATTTT. Amino acids: CASTPEPSNQPQHF.

This chain connects TRBV20-1 to TRBJ1-1; D is perhaps TRBD1 (5 bases). This CDR3 spans 13 amino acids. Trimming stripped 5 bases from V and 4 bases from J, with 14 bases between. CDR1 and CDR2 from the germline V gene are DFQATT and SNEGSKA (reference sequence). The CDR3 reads CSAPFSGTTEAFF. The CDR3 nucleotides are TGCAGTGCTCCTTTCTCAGGGACCACTGAAGCTTTCTTT.

This clonotype was found a few times. The rearrangement links TRBV28 to TRBJ2-3, with 10 nucleotides matching TRBD2. Germline CDR1 reads MDHEN; CDR2 reads SYDVKM. Germline trimming cut 4 bases from V and 3 bases from J; bases unmatched to any gene: 16. This CDR3 comprises 19 residues. The CDR3 loop is CASSSSHRASGSRTDTQYF. The CDR3 DNA follows: TGTGCCAGCAGTTCCTCACACCGGGCTAGCGGGAGTAGAACAGATACGCAGTATTTT.

This clonotype was recorded at least ten times. The rearrangement links TRBV3-1 to TRBJ1-3; possible D gene TRBD1, 5 bases. V lost 2 bases, J lost 4 bases, and 15 bases lay in between. The CDR3 covers 16 residues. CDR1 is LGHDT, CDR2 YNNKEL, per germline (reference sequence). In nucleotides, the CDR3 is TGTGCCAGCAGCCAATTCACCCCCCGGGGGGGAAACACCATATATTTT. This gives the protein CASSQFTPRGGNTIYF.

The V call is TRBV5-6, the J call TRBJ2-1, with 13 bases aligning to TRBD2. The CDR3 loop spans 18 amino acids. CDR1 is SGHDT, CDR2 YYEEEE, per germline. The V and J ends lost 2 bases and 6 bases, in that order; junction bases with no gene match: 11. The CDR3: CASSLGTSGGALRNEQFF. The CDR3 DNA follows: TGTGCCAGCAGCTTAGGTACTAGCGGGGGGGCCCTGCGCAATGAGCAGTTCTTC.

This clonotype came up a few times. CDR3: CASSKRDGVSEAFF. In DNA form, the CDR3 reads TGCGCCAGCAGTAAACGAGACGGGGTCTCTGAAGCTTTCTTT. This sequence joins TRBV5-1 and TRBJ1-1; D call uncertain. V was clipped by 5 bases and J by 6 bases, with 17 bases between them. Germline V lookup: CDR1 SGHRS, CDR2 YFSETQ. CDR3 length: 14 residues.

This clonotype showed up just a few times. This rearrangement joins TRBV6-2 or TRBV6-3 to TRBJ1-1; 8 bases are a match to TRBD1. V trimming: 6 bases; J trimming: 6 bases; junction bases outside the gene matches: 9. This CDR3 contains 14 residues. Looked up from germline, CDR1 is MNHEY and CDR2 is SVGEGT. The CDR3 here is CASRTYRGFAEAFF. The CDR3 nucleotides read TGTGCCAGCAGAACCTACAGGGGGTTCGCTGAAGCTTTCTTT.

The chain couples TRBV9 to TRBJ2-5; 9 nucleotides match TRBD2. Germline V lookup: CDR1 SGDLS, CDR2 YYNGEE. This CDR3 comprises 16 residues. V was pared by 0 bases and J by 3 bases, with 6 bases of the junction left unmatched. CDR3 bases: TGTGCCAGCAGCGTAGGGGCCTTAGCGGGAGAAGAGACCCAGTACTTC. It yields the protein CASSVGALAGEETQYF.

The chain couples TRBV7-2 to TRBJ1-5, with no clear D. Germline V gene sequence: CDR1 SGHTA, CDR2 FQGNSA. The CDR3 loop spans 12 amino acids. The V gene lost 5 bases and the J gene lost 4 bases, with 6 bases spanning the gap. CDR3 residues: CASSTRNQPQHF. The CDR3 DNA reads as TGTGCCAGCAGCACAAGGAATCAGCCCCAGCATTTT.

The gene calls are TRBV5-1 and TRBJ1-4; no definite D call. CDR1 is SGHRS, CDR2 YFSETQ, per germline. This CDR3 spans 12 amino acids. The V gene lost 5 bases and the J gene lost 6 bases, with 8 bases spanning the gap. CDR3: CASRTDDEKLFF. As DNA, the CDR3 is TGCGCCAGCAGAACGGACGATGAAAAACTGTTTTTT.

The rearrangement joins TRBV6-1 to TRBJ2-7; D not certain. Germline values: CDR1 MNHNS, CDR2 SASEGT. There are 14 residues in the CDR3. Trimming left V 2 bases short and J 6 bases short, with 14 bases between. CDR3 sequence: CASSERPSRGEQYF. The CDR3, as DNA: TGTGCCAGCAGTGAAAGACCCTCTAGAGGCGAGCAGTACTTC.

The table lists this clonotype with many counts. The V and J genes are TRBV12-3 or TRBV12-4 and TRBJ2-7, with TRBD2 as a possible D gene (7 bases). This CDR3 is 15 amino acids long. The V and J ends lost 5 bases and 7 bases respectively, with 21 bases between them. The CDR3 is CASSPAGAGAGEQYF. CDR3 coding DNA: TGTGCCAGCAGTCCGGCGGGGGCGGGGGCCGGAGAGCAGTACTTC.

This clonotype showed up just a few times. This chain connects TRBV18 to TRBJ2-3; D may be TRBD1 (6 bases). Trimming left V 2 bases short and J 5 bases short, with 14 bases between. Germline CDR1 is KGHSH and CDR2 is LQKENI. The CDR3 loop spans 15 amino acids. The CDR3 coding sequence is TGTGCCAGCTCACCAGAGAACAGGGTTGGAGATACGCAGTATTTT. The encoded protein is CASSPENRVGDTQYF.

This clonotype has ten or more counts. The chain has TRBV20-1 and TRBJ2-1, with 9 bases aligning to TRBD2. The CDR3 totals 13 residues. Germline V gene data show CDR1 as DFQATT and CDR2 as SNEGSKA (reference sequence). Unmatched junction bases numbered 7, after V lost 3 bases and J lost 10 bases. The CDR3 sequence: CSARVLAGSEQFF. The DNA for the CDR3 is TGCAGTGCTAGGGTCCTAGCGGGAAGCGAGCAGTTCTTC.

Many counts were recorded for this clonotype. The chain links TRBV28 to TRBJ1-2, with 8 bases fitting TRBD1. This CDR3 comprises 15 residues. The V gene's germline CDR1 is MDHEN and CDR2 SYDVKM. With V trimmed by 2 bases and J by 4 bases, 6 bases remained unmatched. CDR3 in DNA: TGTGCCAGCAGTTTACCTCCTGACAGGGGCTATGGCTACACCTTC. Protein sequence: CASSLPPDRGYGYTF.